The T cell receptor beta chain under discussion was sequenced for a study of control samples from healthy donors and cancer patients. The germline V and J ends were trimmed by 3 bases and 4 bases, with 12 bases remaining between them. The germline CDR1 and CDR2 sequences are GTSNPN and SVGIG (reference sequence). This CDR3 spans 13 amino acids. Generated by immunoSEQ multiplex PCR, the TCRdb table keeps only in-frame clones and is missing some. The sample shows roughly 100,000 clones, more than 85% of them seen only once. Sequencing was performed on PBMCs. This receptor was taken from a man aged 55-75 years with lung cancer. This chain joins TRBV30 and TRBJ1-2, with unresolved D. The CDR3 coding sequence is TGTGCCTGGAGAAGCCAGGTCTTCTATGGCTACACCTTC. It encodes CAWRSQVFYGYTF.